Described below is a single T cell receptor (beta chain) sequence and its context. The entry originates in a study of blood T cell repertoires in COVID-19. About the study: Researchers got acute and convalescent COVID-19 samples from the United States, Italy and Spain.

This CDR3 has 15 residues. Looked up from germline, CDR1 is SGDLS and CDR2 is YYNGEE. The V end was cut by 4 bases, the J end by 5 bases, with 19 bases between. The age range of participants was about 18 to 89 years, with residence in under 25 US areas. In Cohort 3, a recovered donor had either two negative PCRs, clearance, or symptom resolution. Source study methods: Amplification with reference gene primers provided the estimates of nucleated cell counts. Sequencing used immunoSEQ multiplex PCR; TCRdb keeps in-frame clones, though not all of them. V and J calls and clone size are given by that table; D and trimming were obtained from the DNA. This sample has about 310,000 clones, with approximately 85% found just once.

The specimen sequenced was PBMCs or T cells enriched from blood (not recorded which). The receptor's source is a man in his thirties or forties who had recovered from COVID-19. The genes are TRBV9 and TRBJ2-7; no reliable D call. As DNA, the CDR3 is TGTGCCAGCAGCCCCACGACAAGTCCAGGTAACGAGCAGTACTTC. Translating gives CASSPTTSPGNEQYF. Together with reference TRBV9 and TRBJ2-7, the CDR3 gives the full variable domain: DSGVTQTPKHLITATGQRVTLRCSPRSGDLSVYWYQQSLDQGLQFLIQYYNGEERAKGNILERFSAQQFPDLHSELNLSSLELGDSALYFCASSPTTSPGNEQYFGPGTRLTVT.